The source of this TCR beta chain is a study of blood T cell repertoires in COVID-19. The CDR3 totals 17 residues. V gave up 6 bases and J gave up 5 bases; unmatched junction bases: 14. In germline, CDR1 is SNHLY, CDR2 FYNNEI. Original processing notes: Reference gene primer amplification yielded estimated nucleated cell counts. Method: immunoSEQ multiplex PCR; TCRdb's copy keeps in-frame clones and lacks some. From that table come the V and J calls and clone size; the DNA was used to work out D and trimming. The sample includes 200,000 to 250,000 clones, 86% seen only once; the top ten take around 5.9%.

This chain joins TRBV2 and TRBJ2-5, with 11 positions matching TRBD2. Specimen: peripheral blood. The sequence came from a man between 60 and 70 years old with acute or convalescent COVID-19. The CDR3 DNA reads TGTGCCAGCAGCAGAACTGGTAGCGGGAGGGTACGGGAGACCCAGTACTTC. As protein: CASSRTGSGRVRETQYF.